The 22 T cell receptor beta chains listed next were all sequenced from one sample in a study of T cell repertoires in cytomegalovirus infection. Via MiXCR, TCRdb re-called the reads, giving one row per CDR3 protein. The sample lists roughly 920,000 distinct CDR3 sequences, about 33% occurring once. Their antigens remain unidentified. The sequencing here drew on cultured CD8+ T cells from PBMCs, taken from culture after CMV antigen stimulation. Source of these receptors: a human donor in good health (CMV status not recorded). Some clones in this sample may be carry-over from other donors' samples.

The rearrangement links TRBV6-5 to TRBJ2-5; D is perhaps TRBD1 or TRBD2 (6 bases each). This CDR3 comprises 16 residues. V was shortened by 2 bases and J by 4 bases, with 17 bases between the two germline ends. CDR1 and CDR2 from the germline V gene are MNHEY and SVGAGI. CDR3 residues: CASSYTSRGLLETQYF. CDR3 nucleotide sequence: TGTGCCAGCAGTTACACCAGTCGGGGGCTATTAGAGACCCAGTACTTC.

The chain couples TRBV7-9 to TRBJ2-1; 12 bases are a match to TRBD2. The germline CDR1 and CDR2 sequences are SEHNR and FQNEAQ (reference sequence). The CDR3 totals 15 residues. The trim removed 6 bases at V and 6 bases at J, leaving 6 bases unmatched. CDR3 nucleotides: TGTGCCAGCAGTGGGACTAGCGGGTCCCGCAATGAGCAGTTCTTC. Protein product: CASSGTSGSRNEQFF.

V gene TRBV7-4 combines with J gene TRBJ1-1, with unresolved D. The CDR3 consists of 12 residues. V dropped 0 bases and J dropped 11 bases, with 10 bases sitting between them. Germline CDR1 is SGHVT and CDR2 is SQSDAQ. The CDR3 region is CASSLASKHAFF. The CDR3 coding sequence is TGTGCCAGCAGCTTAGCGTCCAAGCACGCTTTCTTT.

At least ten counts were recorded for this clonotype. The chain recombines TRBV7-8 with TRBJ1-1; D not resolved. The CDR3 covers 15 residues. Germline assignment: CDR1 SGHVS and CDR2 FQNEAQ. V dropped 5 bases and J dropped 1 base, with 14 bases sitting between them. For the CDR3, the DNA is TGTGCCAGCAGCCCCCGTCCTGGGAGGAACACTGAAGCTTTCTTT. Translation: CASSPRPGRNTEAFF.

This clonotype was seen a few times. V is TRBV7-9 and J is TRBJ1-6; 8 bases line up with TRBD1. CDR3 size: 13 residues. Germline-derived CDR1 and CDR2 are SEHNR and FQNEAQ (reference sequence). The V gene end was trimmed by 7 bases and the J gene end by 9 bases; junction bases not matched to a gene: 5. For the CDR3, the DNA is TGTGCCAGCACCCCAGGGGGCGGTTCACCCCTCCACTTT. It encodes CASTPGGGSPLHF.

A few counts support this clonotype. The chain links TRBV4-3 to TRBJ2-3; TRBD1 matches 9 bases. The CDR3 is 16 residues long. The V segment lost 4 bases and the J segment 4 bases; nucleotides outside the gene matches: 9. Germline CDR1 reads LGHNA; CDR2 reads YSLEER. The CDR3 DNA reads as TGCGCCAGCAGCCTATACAGGGGGCGGGAACCAGATACGCAGTATTTT. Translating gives CASSLYRGREPDTQYF.

The CDR3 DNA follows: TGCGCCAGCAGCCAAATCGTGACCTCGGATTATGGCTACACCTTC. Residues: CASSQIVTSDYGYTF. The V call is TRBV4-1, the J call TRBJ1-2; D not certain. The ends were cut back, 2 bases at V and 5 bases at J, with 15 bases in the middle. CDR1 and CDR2 (germline): MGHRA, YSYEKL. The CDR3 loop spans 15 amino acids.

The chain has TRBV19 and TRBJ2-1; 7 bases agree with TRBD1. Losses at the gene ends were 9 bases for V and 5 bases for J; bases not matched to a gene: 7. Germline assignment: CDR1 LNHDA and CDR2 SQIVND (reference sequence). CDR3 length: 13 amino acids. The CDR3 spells CASWGQGDNEQFF. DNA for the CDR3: TGTGCCAGCTGGGGGCAGGGGGACAATGAGCAGTTCTTC. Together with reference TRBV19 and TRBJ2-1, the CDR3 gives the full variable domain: DGGITQSPKYLFRKEGQNVTLSCEQNLNHDAMYWYRQDPGQGLRLIYYSQIVNDFQKGDIAEGYSVSREKKESFPLTVTSAQKNPTAFYLCASWGQGDNEQFFGPGTRLTVL.

The CDR3 nucleotides are TGTGCCAGCAGCGGACAGGGTCTGGATGGCTACACCTTC. The encoded protein is CASSGQGLDGYTF. The rearrangement uses TRBV5-3 and TRBJ1-2; 8 nucleotides align to TRBD1. TRBV5-3 is designated an ORF whose function remains uncertain. There are 13 residues in the CDR3. V lost 8 bases and J lost 6; bases outside the gene matches: 9.

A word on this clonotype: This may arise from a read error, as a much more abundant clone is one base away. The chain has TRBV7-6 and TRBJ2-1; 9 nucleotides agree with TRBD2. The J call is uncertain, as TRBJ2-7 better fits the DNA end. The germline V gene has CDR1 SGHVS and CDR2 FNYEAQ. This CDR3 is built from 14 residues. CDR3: CASSLTSGYNEQYF. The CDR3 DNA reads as TGTGCCAGCAGCTTGACTAGCGGATACAATGAGCAGTACTTC.

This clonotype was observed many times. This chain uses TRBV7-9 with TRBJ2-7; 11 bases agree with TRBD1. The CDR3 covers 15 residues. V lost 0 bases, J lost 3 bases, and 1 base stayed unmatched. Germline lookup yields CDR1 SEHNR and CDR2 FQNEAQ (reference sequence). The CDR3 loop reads CASSLAGQGGYEQYV. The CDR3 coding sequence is TGTGCCAGCAGCTTAGCGGGACAGGGGGGCTACGAGCAGTACGTC.

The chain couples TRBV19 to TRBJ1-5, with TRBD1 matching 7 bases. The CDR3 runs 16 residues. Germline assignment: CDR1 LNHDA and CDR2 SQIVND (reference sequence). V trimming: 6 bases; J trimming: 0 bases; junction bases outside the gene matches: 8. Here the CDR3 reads CASSGTALYSNQPQHF. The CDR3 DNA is TGTGCCAGTAGCGGGACAGCACTATATAGCAATCAGCCCCAGCATTTT.

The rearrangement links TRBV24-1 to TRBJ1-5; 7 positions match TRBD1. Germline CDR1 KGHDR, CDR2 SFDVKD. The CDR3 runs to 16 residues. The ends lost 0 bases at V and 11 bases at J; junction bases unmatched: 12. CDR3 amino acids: CATSDLPDRVGCTQHF. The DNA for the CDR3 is TGTGCCACCAGTGATTTGCCAGACAGGGTTGGGTGTACCCAGCATTTT.

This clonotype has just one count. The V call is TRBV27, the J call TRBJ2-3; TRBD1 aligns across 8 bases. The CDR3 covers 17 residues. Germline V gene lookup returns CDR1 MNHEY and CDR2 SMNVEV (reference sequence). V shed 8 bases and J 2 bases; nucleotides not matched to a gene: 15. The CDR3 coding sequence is TGTGCCAGCGGAGAACTCAGGACAGGGTATTTCACAGATACGCAGTATTTT. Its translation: CASGELRTGYFTDTQYF.

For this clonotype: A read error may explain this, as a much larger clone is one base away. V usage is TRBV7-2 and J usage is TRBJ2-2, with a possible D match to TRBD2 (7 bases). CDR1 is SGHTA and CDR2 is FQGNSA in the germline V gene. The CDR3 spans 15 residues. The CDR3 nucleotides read TGTGCCAGCACCCTTGTTGGGAGGGACACCGGGGGGCTGTTTTTT. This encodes CASTLVGRDTGGLFF. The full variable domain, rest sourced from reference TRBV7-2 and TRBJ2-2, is GAGVSQSPSNKVTEKGKDVELRCDPISGHTALYWYRQSLGQGLEFLIYFQGNSAPDKSGLPSDRFSAERTGGSVSTLTIQRTQQEDSAVYLCASTLVGRDTGGLFFGEGSRLTVL.

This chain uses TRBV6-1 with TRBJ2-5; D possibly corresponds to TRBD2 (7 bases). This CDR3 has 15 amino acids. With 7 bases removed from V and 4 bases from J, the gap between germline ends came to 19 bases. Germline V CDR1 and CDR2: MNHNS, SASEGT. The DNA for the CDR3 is TGTGCCAGCATTCCCACCTGGGGGGGCGGAGAGACCCAGTACTTC. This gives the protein CASIPTWGGGETQYF.

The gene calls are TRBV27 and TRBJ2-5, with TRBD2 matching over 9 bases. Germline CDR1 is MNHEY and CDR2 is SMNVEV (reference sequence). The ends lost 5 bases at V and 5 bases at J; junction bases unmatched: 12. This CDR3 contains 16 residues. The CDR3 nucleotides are TGTGCCAGCAGTCTCGGAGTAGCGGGGGCTAGGGAGACCCAGTACTTC. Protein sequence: CASSLGVAGARETQYF.

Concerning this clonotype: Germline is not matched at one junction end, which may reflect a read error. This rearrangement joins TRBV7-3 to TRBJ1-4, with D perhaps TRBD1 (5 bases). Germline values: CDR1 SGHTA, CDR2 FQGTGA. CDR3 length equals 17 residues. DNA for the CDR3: TGTGTCAGCAGCTCCCGTCTTGCGGGGCAGTACGATGAAAAACTGTTTTTT. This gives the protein CVSSSRLAGQYDEKLFF.

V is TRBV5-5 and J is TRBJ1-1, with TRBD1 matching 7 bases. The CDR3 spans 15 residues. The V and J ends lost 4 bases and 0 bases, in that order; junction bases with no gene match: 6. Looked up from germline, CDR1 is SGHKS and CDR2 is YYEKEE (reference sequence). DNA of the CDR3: TGTGCCAGCAGCCCAGGACAGGTGATGAACACTGAAGCTTTCTTT. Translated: CASSPGQVMNTEAFF. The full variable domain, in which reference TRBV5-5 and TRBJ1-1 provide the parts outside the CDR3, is DAGVTQSPTHLIKTRGQQVTLRCSPISGHKSVSWYQQVLGQGPQFIFQYYEKEERGRGNFPDRFSARQFPNYSSELNVNALLLGDSALYLCASSPGQVMNTEAFFGQGTRLTVV.

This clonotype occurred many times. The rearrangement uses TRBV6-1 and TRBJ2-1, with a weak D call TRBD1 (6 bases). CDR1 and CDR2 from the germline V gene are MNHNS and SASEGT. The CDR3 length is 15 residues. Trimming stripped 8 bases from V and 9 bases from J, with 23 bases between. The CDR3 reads CASRATGYVFGEQFF. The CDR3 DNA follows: TGTGCCAGCCGGGCTACAGGGTATGTATTCGGTGAGCAGTTCTTC.

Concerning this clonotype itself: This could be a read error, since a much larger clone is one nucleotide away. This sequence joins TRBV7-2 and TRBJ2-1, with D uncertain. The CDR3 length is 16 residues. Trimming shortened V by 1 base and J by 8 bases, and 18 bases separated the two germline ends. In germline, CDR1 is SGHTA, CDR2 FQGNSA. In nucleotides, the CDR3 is TGTGCCAGCAGCTTAGGTATTGGTCTGAGGATCGATGAGCAGTTCTTC. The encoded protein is CASSLGIGLRIDEQFF.

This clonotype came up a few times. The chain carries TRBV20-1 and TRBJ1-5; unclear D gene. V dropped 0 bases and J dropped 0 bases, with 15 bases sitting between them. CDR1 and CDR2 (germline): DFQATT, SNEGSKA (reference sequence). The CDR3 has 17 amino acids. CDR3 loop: CSARDQEDFYSNQPQHF. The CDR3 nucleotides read TGCAGTGCTAGAGATCAGGAGGACTTTTATAGCAATCAGCCCCAGCATTTT.